The rows below give T cell receptor beta chains drawn from one sample of a study of blood T cell repertoires in COVID-19. Libraries were prepared by immunoSEQ multiplex PCR; TCRdb keeps only in-frame clonotypes and omits some of them. The sample yields 150,000 or so clones, 77% seen once. Sequencing was done on a sample of peripheral blood. The receptors originated from a woman in her forties or fifties with active or convalescent COVID-19. The CDR3 runs from the conserved cysteine through the conserved F or W. A D gene is named only where the DNA matches it firmly. Size is omitted from some rows. Given values are once, few, many or a class for expanded clones.

D gene: .; V gene: TRBV14; clone size: .; CDR3 length: 14; J gene: TRBJ1-1; CDR3 DNA: TGTGCCAGCAGCCCTACTGTATCGAACACTGAAGCTTTCTTT; CDR3 protein: CASSPTVSNTEAFF
D gene: TRBD1; V gene: TRBV18; clone size: .; CDR3 length: 14; J gene: TRBJ1-5; CDR3 DNA: TGTGCCAGCTCGACCGACAGGGGTGGTCAGCCCCAGCATTTT; CDR3 protein: CASSTDRGGQPQHF
D gene: TRBD1; V gene: TRBV10-1; clone size: .; CDR3 length: 16; J gene: TRBJ2-1; CDR3 DNA: TGCGCCAGCAGTGAGTCGCACAGGGGCTCCTACAATGAGCAGTTCTTC; CDR3 protein: CASSESHRGSYNEQFF
D gene: TRBD1; V gene: TRBV7-6; clone size: .; CDR3 length: 16; J gene: TRBJ1-3; CDR3 DNA: TGTGCCAGCAGCTCGAGGACAGGGGGAAGTGGAAACACCATATATTTT; CDR3 protein: CASSSRTGGSGNTIYF
D gene: .; V gene: TRBV6-1; clone size: .; CDR3 length: 14; J gene: TRBJ1-6; CDR3 DNA: TGTGCCAGCAGTGAAAGAGCCGCAAATTCACCCCTCCACTTT; CDR3 protein: CASSERAANSPLHF
D gene: .; V gene: TRBV5-1; clone size: few; CDR3 length: 14; J gene: TRBJ2-7; CDR3 DNA: TGCGCCAGCAGCTTGGTGGAGACTCGGTACGAGCAGTACTTC; CDR3 protein: CASSLVETRYEQYF
D gene: .; V gene: TRBV5-1; clone size: .; CDR3 length: 13; J gene: TRBJ1-1; CDR3 DNA: TGCGCCAGCAGCAACACAGGGAACACTGAAGCTTTCTTT; CDR3 protein: CASSNTGNTEAFF
D gene: .; V gene: TRBV4-1; clone size: few; CDR3 length: 14; J gene: TRBJ1-2; CDR3 DNA: TGCGCCAGCAGTCATCCGGACAGCGGTGGAGGCTACACCTTC; CDR3 protein: CASSHPDSGGGYTF
D gene: TRBD1; V gene: TRBV10-3; clone size: .; CDR3 length: 13; J gene: TRBJ2-3; CDR3 DNA: TGTGCCATCAGTGCGACACAGGGGGATACGCAGTATTTT; CDR3 protein: CAISATQGDTQYF
D gene: TRBD1; V gene: TRBV12-3/TRBV12-4; clone size: .; CDR3 length: 13; J gene: TRBJ1-1; CDR3 DNA: TGTGCCAGCATCGGACAGGGGAACACTGAAGCTTTCTTT; CDR3 protein: CASIGQGNTEAFF
D gene: .; V gene: TRBV3-1/TRBV3-2; clone size: .; CDR3 length: 16; J gene: TRBJ1-4; CDR3 DNA: TGTGCCAGCAGCCAACGGGGAACAGGGTCTAATGAAAAACTGTTTTTT; CDR3 protein: CASSQRGTGSNEKLFF
D gene: .; V gene: TRBV4-1; clone size: .; CDR3 length: 16; J gene: TRBJ1-2; CDR3 DNA: TGCGCCAGCAGCCAAGAATTCACGCAGTTCAACTATGGCTACACCTTC; CDR3 protein: CASSQEFTQFNYGYTF